This record looks at one TCR beta chain sequence and its context. Antigen unknown. The CDR3 has 14 residues. Per the germline V gene, CDR1 is MGHRA and CDR2 is YSYEKL. V was trimmed by 3 bases and J by 3 bases, leaving 9 bases between them. The sample comes from a study of OX40 agonist ivuxolimab in advanced cancers. Study-wide background: An anti-OX40 (CD134) antibody with agonistic activity, ivuxolimab, was administered to patients. Patients were dosed intravenously with ivuxolimab at 0.01 to 10 mg/kg every 2 weeks. Findings and limits, study-wide: Clonal expansion from baseline to week 6 occurred in both CD4+ and CD8+ T cells.

Assay: immunoSEQ multiplex PCR; the TCRdb copy retains only in-frame clones and omits some. This table has 55,000 to 75,000 clones, about 90% appearing once. Sequenced here: CD4+ or CD8+ T cells sorted from blood, sampled in a trial of the OX40 agonist ivuxolimab. This rearrangement joins TRBV4-1 to TRBJ2-1, with TRBD2 as a possible D gene (6 bases). The source is an adult with an advanced solid tumor such as melanoma, head and neck, liver or kidney cancer. DNA of the CDR3: TGCGCCAGCAGCCACGGTAGCGGCTACAATGAGCAGTTCTTC. Amino acid sequence: CASSHGSGYNEQFF.